These 8 T cell receptor beta chains originate from one sample sequenced in a study of shared clonotypes between healthy human individuals. The naive CD8 subset, CD45RO-negative cells positively selected for CCR7, excluded terminally differentiated effector memory CD45RA+ cells. The protocol was immunoSEQ multiplex PCR, while the TCRdb copy is restricted to in-frame clones and leaves out a portion. The sample consists of hundreds of thousands of clones, approximately 96% of them appearing once. The sequenced sample consisted of naive CD8+ T cells sorted from blood. The origin of the receptors is a woman in her twenties or thirties in good health.

The rearrangement links TRBV13 to TRBJ1-4; TRBD1 matches 8 bases. With V trimmed by 5 bases and J by 8 bases, 13 bases remained unmatched. CDR3 size: 16 residues. Germline V gene lookup returns CDR1 PRHDT and CDR2 FYEKMQ (reference sequence). CDR3 sequence (DNA): TGTGCCAGCAGCCCTCGACAGGGGTTCAGCCAGGAAAAACTGTTTTTT. Translation: CASSPRQGFSQEKLFF. The full variable domain, completed using reference TRBV13 and TRBJ1-4, is AAGVIQSPRHLIKEKRETATLKCYPIPRHDTVYWYQQGPGQDPQFLISFYEKMQSDKGSIPDRFSAQQFSDYHSELNMSSLELGDSALYFCASSPRQGFSQEKLFFGSGTQLSVL.

This clone was observed a single time. The chain couples TRBV14 to TRBJ1-3, with 7 bases lining up with TRBD1. The CDR3 spans 15 residues. Looked up from germline, CDR1 is SGHDN and CDR2 is FVKESK. V shed 4 bases, J shed 0 bases, and the junction held 3 bases outside the gene matches. Here the CDR3 reads CASSLGQASGNTIYF. DNA of the CDR3: TGTGCCAGCAGCCTCGGACAGGCCTCTGGAAACACCATATATTTT.

This clone appeared once. This chain links TRBV6-5 with TRBJ1-1, with D tentatively TRBD1 (5 bases). The CDR3 is 13 residues long. Looked up from germline, CDR1 is MNHEY and CDR2 is SVGAGI. Trimming left V 6 bases short and J 7 bases short, with 15 bases between. DNA for the CDR3: TGTGCCAGCAGCCCATGGGGGACCAGTGAAGCTTTCTTT. It yields the protein CASSPWGTSEAFF.

This clone was observed a few times. This chain connects TRBV5-4 to TRBJ1-2; maybe TRBD1 (5 bases). Trimming pared 0 bases from V and 8 bases from J, leaving 14 bases between. The length of the CDR3 is 14 residues. CDR1 and CDR2 from the germline V gene are SGHNT and YYREEE (reference sequence). The CDR3 loop reads CASSLGQGVQGYTF. The CDR3 DNA follows: TGTGCCAGCAGCTTGGGACAAGGGGTCCAGGGCTACACCTTC.

The rearrangement uses TRBV4-2 and TRBJ1-1; possibly TRBD1 for D (5 bases). The CDR3 has 19 residues. Trimming took 4 bases from V and 1 from J, leaving 25 bases between them. Germline assignment: CDR1 LGHNA and CDR2 YNFKEQ. CDR3 DNA: TGTGCCAGCAGCCGACTACCCGGGGAGGGGCTGACGGGGAACACTGAAGCTTTCTTT. Translating it yields CASSRLPGEGLTGNTEAFF.

This clone occurred once. The genes are TRBV5-6 and TRBJ1-1, with 8 bases identical to TRBD1. In germline, CDR1 is SGHDT, CDR2 YYEEEE. This CDR3 has 17 residues. J lost 1 base, V lost 4 bases, and 12 bases had no gene match. The CDR3 DNA reads TGTGCCAGCAGCCTCAGCCCAGGGGGCATGGCGAACACTGAAGCTTTCTTT. Protein: CASSLSPGGMANTEAFF. The full variable domain, in which reference TRBV5-6 and TRBJ1-1 provide the parts outside the CDR3, is DAGVTQSPTHLIKTRGQQVTLRCSPKSGHDTVSWYQQALGQGPQFIFQYYEEEERQRGNFPDRFSGHQFPNYSSELNVNALLLGDSALYLCASSLSPGGMANTEAFFGQGTRLTVV.

The gene calls are TRBV9 and TRBJ2-1; 7 positions agree with TRBD1. The V gene's germline CDR1 is SGDLS and CDR2 YYNGEE. Germline trimming cut 0 bases from V and 8 bases from J; bases unmatched to any gene: 5. The CDR3 is 14 residues long. DNA of the CDR3: TGTGCCAGCAGCGTAGAGGGGGCTTTCGATGAGCAGTTCTTC. Its translation: CASSVEGAFDEQFF.

The rearrangement links TRBV7-6 to TRBJ1-4, with TRBD1 identical over 9 bases. The germline V gene has CDR1 SGHVS and CDR2 FNYEAQ. This CDR3 is 16 amino acids long. V trimming: 5 bases; J trimming: 7 bases; junction bases outside the gene matches: 11. CDR3 sequence: CASSDGRDRVFEKLFF. The DNA of the CDR3 is TGTGCCAGCAGCGATGGGAGGGACAGGGTTTTTGAAAAACTGTTTTTT.